This record covers a single T cell receptor beta chain. Its target is not known. This sample was included in a study of OX40 agonist ivuxolimab in advanced cancers. On the study more broadly: Administration of intravenous ivuxolimab to patients occurred every 2 weeks at 0.01 to 10 mg/kg. Checkpoint inhibitors had been given previously to roughly 36% of patients. Study outcomes and limitations: Near-lowest levels of clonal expansion characterized partial responders at 0.1-3.0 mg/kg.

The repertoire was sequenced with immunoSEQ multiplex PCR; TCRdb's copy has only in-frame clones and lacks some. This sample has around 110,000 clones, with 90% found just once. J lost 5 bases, V lost 1 base, and 7 bases had no gene match. Germline V gene sequence: CDR1 SGHNT, CDR2 YYREEE (reference sequence). The CDR3 has 15 residues. The chain combines TRBV5-4 with TRBJ2-7, with 9 bases identical to TRBD1. This sample comprised CD4+ or CD8+ T cells sorted from blood, obtained in a trial of the OX40 agonist ivuxolimab. This clonotype was sampled from an adult with an advanced solid tumor such as melanoma, head and neck, liver or kidney cancer. The CDR3 region is CASSLSGQGFHEQYF. CDR3 coding DNA: TGTGCCAGCAGCTTGTCGGGACAGGGTTTCCACGAGCAGTACTTC.